This passage covers 10 T cell receptor beta chains from one sample sequenced in a study of T-cell memory formation after mild COVID-19. One entry per CDR3 protein, called by TCRdb with MiXCR from the 5' RACE reads. This table holds approximately 410,000 distinct CDR3 sequences, under 25% found once. The sequenced sample consisted of PBMCs or a T cell subset sorted from them (not recorded which). The receptor set was obtained from an adult woman who had mild COVID-19 (a few samples of this study predate the infection). Cell type and time point are not known.

This sequence joins TRBV21-1 and TRBJ1-1. TRBV21-1 counts as a pseudogene. This CDR3 comprises 16 residues. The chain's CDR3 is CASSKPKRLVNTEAFF. CDR3 DNA sequence: TGTGCCAGCAGCAAACCGAAGAGGCTCGTGAACACTGAAGCTTTCTTT.

This clonotype showed up just a few times. CDR3 DNA: TGTGCCAGCAGTTTAGGAAACACCATATATTTT. It yields the protein CASSLGNTIYF. This chain links TRBV12-3 or TRBV12-4 with TRBJ1-3, with D uncertain. V was clipped by 1 base and J by 5 bases, with 0 bases between them. The CDR3 runs to 11 residues.

V usage is TRBV4-3 and J usage is TRBJ1-1; D is perhaps TRBD1 (5 bases). V lost 1 base to trimming and J lost 3 bases, with 15 bases between them. Per germline, CDR1 LGHNA and CDR2 YSLEER. The CDR3 spans 16 residues. CDR3 sequence reads: CASSQGRGERDTEAFF. DNA of the CDR3: TGCGCCAGCAGCCAAGGGCGGGGGGAGAGGGACACTGAAGCTTTCTTT.

The chain couples TRBV11-1 to TRBJ2-5, with 7 bases aligning to TRBD2. The CDR3 totals 16 residues. Germline CDR1 SGHAT, CDR2 FQDESV (reference sequence). The V gene end was trimmed by 0 bases and the J gene end by 2 bases; junction bases not matched to a gene: 6. The CDR3 sequence is CASSLAPGSGQETQYF. The DNA for the CDR3 is TGTGCCAGCAGCTTAGCCCCCGGTAGCGGGCAAGAGACCCAGTACTTC.

This clonotype was seen once. The chain has TRBV2 and TRBJ2-5; 11 bases are shared with TRBD2. After removal of 6 bases from V and 1 base from J, the junction contained 10 bases not matched to a gene. Germline V gene sequence: CDR1 SNHLY, CDR2 FYNNEI. The CDR3 totals 17 residues. The chain's CDR3 is CASSATSGVPGQETQYF. The DNA of the CDR3 is TGTGCCAGCAGCGCGACTAGCGGGGTGCCGGGCCAAGAGACCCAGTACTTC.

This clonotype was counted a few times. The CDR3 here is CAISDLSGRTGSYEQYF. The CDR3 coding sequence is TGTGCCATCAGTGATTTGTCAGGACGTACGGGGAGCTACGAGCAGTACTTC. The chain couples TRBV10-3 to TRBJ2-7; tentatively, D is TRBD2 (5 bases). The CDR3 totals 17 residues. Between the trimmed V and J ends, which lost 3 bases and 3 bases, there was a span of 21 bases. Germline V CDR1 and CDR2: ENHRY, SYGVKD.

This clonotype was counted only a few times. The rearrangement joins TRBV6-6 to TRBJ2-1; TRBD2 matches 10 bases. J gave up 8 bases and V 10 bases, and 11 bases lay outside the gene matches. The CDR3 runs to 14 residues. CDR1 is MNHNY, CDR2 SVGAGI, per germline (reference sequence). Here the CDR3 reads CAILAGGVGDEQFF. The CDR3 DNA is TGTGCCATCTTAGCGGGAGGTGTGGGCGATGAGCAGTTCTTC.

In this sample, this clonotype turned up a few times. The V call is TRBV20-1, the J call TRBJ1-4, with 7 bases fitting TRBD1. The CDR3 is 14 residues long. V dropped 2 bases and J dropped 4; count of bases not matched to a gene: 4. The V gene's germline CDR1 is DFQATT and CDR2 SNEGSKA (reference sequence). DNA for the CDR3: TGCAGTGCTAGATCCGGACAGGTTAATGAAAAACTGTTTTTT. Amino acid sequence: CSARSGQVNEKLFF.

The rearrangement uses TRBV20-1 and TRBJ2-1, with 7 nucleotides matching TRBD2. The V gene end was trimmed by 1 base and the J gene end by 5 bases; junction bases not matched to a gene: 5. Looked up from germline, CDR1 is DFQATT and CDR2 is SNEGSKA (reference sequence). This CDR3 is built from 14 residues. CDR3 coding DNA: TGCAGTGCTAGAGGGGGGGGACGGAACAATGAGCAGTTCTTC. Amino acids: CSARGGGRNNEQFF.

This chain connects TRBV5-4 to TRBJ2-2, with a tentative D call TRBD1 (6 bases). This CDR3 is 16 amino acids long. Between the trimmed V and J ends, which lost 3 bases and 1 base, there was a span of 13 bases. CDR1 and CDR2 (germline): SGHNT, YYREEE (reference sequence). This CDR3 reads CASSSGTLMNTGELFF. CDR3 bases: TGTGCCAGCAGCTCAGGGACACTAATGAACACCGGGGAGCTGTTTTTT.